This T cell receptor (beta chain) was documented in a study of T cells after yellow fever vaccination. In TCRdb, the 5' RACE reads were re-called with MiXCR into one record per CDR3 protein. The table includes 200,000 to 300,000 distinct CDR3 sequences, over 6.5% detected once. The V segment lost 4 bases and the J segment 9 bases; nucleotides outside the gene matches: 10. CDR1 SQVTM and CDR2 ANQGSEA come from the germline V gene. The CDR3 consists of 14 residues. Ten or more counts support this clonotype. The genes are TRBV29-1 and TRBJ2-1; 9 nucleotides align to TRBD2. The sequencing here drew on CD4+ T cells sorted from PBMCs, taken on the day of the yellow fever booster vaccination. This TCR came from a man aged 30 to 45 who received the YFV17D yellow fever vaccine. The CDR3 reads CSVAAGGTPGEQFF. The CDR3 bases are TGCAGCGTTGCGGCGGGAGGGACTCCGGGTGAGCAGTTCTTC.